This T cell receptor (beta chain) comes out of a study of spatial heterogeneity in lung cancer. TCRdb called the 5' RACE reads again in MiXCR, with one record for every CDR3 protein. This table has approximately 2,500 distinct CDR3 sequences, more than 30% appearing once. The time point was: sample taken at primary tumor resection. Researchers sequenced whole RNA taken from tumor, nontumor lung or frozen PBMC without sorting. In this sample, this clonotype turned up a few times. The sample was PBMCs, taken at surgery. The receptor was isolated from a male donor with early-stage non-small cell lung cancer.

The CDR3 DNA follows: TGTGCCAGCAGCCAATGGGGGGTTCAAGAGACCCAGTACTTC. Translating gives CASSQWGVQETQYF. The rearrangement joins TRBV3-1 to TRBJ2-5, with D tentatively TRBD2 (6 bases). The CDR3 covers 14 residues. Deletions cut 2 bases from V and 2 bases from J, with 9 bases between. From germline, CDR1 is LGHDT and CDR2 YNNKEL (reference sequence).